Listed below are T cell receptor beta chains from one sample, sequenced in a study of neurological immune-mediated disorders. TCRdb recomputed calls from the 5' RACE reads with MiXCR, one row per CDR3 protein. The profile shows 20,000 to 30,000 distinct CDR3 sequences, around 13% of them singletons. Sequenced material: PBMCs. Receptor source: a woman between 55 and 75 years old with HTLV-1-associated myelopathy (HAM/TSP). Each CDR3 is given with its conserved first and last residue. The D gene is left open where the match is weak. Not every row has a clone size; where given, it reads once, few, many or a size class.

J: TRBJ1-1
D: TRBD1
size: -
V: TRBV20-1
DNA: TGCACTACCGCCCAGCCAGGGGGTTATACTGAAGCTTTCTTT
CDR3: CTTAQPGGYTEAFF

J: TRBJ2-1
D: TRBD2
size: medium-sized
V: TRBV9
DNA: TGTGCCAGCAGCGTAGAGAGTAGCGGGCGGCCCAATGAGCAGTTCTTC
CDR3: CASSVESSGRPNEQFF

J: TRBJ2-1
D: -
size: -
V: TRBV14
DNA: TGTGCCAGCAGCCCCCTTACCTACAATGAGCAGTTCTTC
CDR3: CASSPLTYNEQFF

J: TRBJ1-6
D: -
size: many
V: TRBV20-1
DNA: TGCAGTGCTAGTGTTAGGCTTGATTCACCCCTCCACTTT
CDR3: CSASVRLDSPLHF

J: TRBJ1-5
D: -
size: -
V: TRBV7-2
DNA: TGTGCCAGCAGCAAAAGGGGCGGGGAGAGCAATCAGCCCCAGCATTTT
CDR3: CASSKRGGESNQPQHF

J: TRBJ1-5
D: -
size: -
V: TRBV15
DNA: TGTGCCACCAGCAGAGAATACCCCGAAATTCAGCCCCAGCATTTT
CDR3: CATSREYPEIQPQHF

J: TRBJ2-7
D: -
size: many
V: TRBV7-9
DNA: TGTGCCAGCAGCTTAGGCCGGGACGAGCAGTACTTC
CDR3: CASSLGRDEQYF

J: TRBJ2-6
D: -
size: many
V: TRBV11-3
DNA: TGTGCCAGCAGCTTAGATCGAAGGGGAGGAGTGCGTGGGGCCAACGTCCTGACTTTC
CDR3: CASSLDRRGGVRGANVLTF

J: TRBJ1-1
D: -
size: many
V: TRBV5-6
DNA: TGTGCCAGCAGCTTGAGAGGCACTGAAGCTTTCTTT
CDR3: CASSLRGTEAFF

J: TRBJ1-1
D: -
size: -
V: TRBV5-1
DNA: TGCGCCAGCAGCTTGGGGGGTGTGTACGGCACTGAAGCTTTCTTT
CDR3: CASSLGGVYGTEAFF

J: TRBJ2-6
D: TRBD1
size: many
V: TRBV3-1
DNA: TGTGCCAGCAGCCAAGACCGGGACAGAGAAATCTCTGGGGCCAACGTCCTGACTTTC
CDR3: CASSQDRDREISGANVLTF

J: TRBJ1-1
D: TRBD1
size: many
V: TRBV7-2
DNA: TGTGCCAGCAGCTCCTGGACAGGGGAGGTTGGCGAAGCTTTCTTT
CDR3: CASSSWTGEVGEAFF

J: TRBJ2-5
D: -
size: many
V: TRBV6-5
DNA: TGTGCCAGCAGCCTCTTCGGGGGGCGGGGAGAGACCCAGTACTTC
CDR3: CASSLFGGRGETQYF

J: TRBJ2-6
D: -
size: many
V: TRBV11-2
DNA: TGTGCCAGCAGCTTAGATGGGGCTGGGGCCAACGTCCTGACTTTC
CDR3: CASSLDGAGANVLTF

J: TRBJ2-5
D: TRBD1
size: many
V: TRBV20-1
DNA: TGCAGTGCTTTCACACCGGGACAGGGGTCGGAGACCCAGTACTTC
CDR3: CSAFTPGQGSETQYF

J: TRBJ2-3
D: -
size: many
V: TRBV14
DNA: TGTGCCAGCAGCCAATACAGAACAAGCACAGATACGCAGTATTTT
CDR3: CASSQYRTSTDTQYF

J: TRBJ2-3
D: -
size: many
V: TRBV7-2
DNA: TGTGCCAGCAGCTTACAATCTGCAGGCACAGATACGCAGTATTTT
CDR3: CASSLQSAGTDTQYF

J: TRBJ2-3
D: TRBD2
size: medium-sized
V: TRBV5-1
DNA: TGTGCCAGCAGCTTGGGGGGGGGCACAGATACGCAGTATTTT
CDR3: CASSLGGGTDTQYF

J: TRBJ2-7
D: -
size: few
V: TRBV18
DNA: TGTGCCAGCTCACCAGGGTCCACCTCCTACGAGCAGTACTTC
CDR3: CASSPGSTSYEQYF

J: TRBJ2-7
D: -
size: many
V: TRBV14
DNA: TGTGCCAGCAGCCGGACACGGAGCTCCTACGAGCAGTACTTC
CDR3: CASSRTRSSYEQYF

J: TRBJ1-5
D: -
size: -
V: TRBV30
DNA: TGTGCCTGGAGTCAGGGTGACAATCAGCCCCAGCATTTT
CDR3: CAWSQGDNQPQHF

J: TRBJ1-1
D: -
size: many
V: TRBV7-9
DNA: TGTGCCAGCAGCTCCCAGGGCTATGAAGCCTTCTTT
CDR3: CASSSQGYEAFF

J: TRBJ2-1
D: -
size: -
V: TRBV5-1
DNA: TGCGCCAGCAGCCTAGGTGGGCACAATGAGCAGTTCTTC
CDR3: CASSLGGHNEQFF

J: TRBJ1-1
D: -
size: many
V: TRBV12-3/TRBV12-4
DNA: TGTGCCAGCAGTTTAGAGAGGTACGAAGCTTTCTTT
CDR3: CASSLERYEAFF

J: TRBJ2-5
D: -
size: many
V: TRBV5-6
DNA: TGTGCCAGCAGCTTGGGCCCCCTGAGCAACCAAGAGACCCAGTACTTC
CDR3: CASSLGPLSNQETQYF

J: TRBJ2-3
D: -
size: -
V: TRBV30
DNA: TGTGCCTGGAGTCCTAGGACCGATACGCAGTATTTT
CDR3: CAWSPRTDTQYF

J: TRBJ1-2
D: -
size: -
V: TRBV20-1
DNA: TGCAGTGCTAGAGATTCCGAGGGGGTCGGTGCCTATGGCTACACCTTC
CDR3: CSARDSEGVGAYGYTF

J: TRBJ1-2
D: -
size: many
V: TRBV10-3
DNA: TGTGCCACCCTCCAGGGGCCGCCCGTTGGCTACACCTTC
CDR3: CATLQGPPVGYTF

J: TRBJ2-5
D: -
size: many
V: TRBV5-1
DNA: TGCGCCAGCAGCGGGGCTCGGGGTCGGCAAGAGACCCAGTACTTC
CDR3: CASSGARGRQETQYF

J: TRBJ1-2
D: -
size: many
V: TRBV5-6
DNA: TGTGCCAGCAGCTTGGTTTGGCAGGGCCTCACCTTC
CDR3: CASSLVWQGLTF

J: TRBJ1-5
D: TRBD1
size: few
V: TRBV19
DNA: TGTGCCAGTCTCGCAGGGGGAAGCAATCAGCCCCAGCATTTT
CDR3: CASLAGGSNQPQHF

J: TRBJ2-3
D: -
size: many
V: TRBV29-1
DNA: TGCAGCGTTGTCTTCGTCCAAGGTCCCACAGATACGCAGTATTTT
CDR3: CSVVFVQGPTDTQYF

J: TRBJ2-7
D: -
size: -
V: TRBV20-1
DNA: TGCAGTGCCACCAGTCCTACCAACTCGGCCTACGAGCAGTACTTC
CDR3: CSATSPTNSAYEQYF

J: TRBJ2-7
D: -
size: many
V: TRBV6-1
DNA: TGTGCCAGCGAGCGGGACAACAGTCCCTACGAGCAGTACTTC
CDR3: CASERDNSPYEQYF

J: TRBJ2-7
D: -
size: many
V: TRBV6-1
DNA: TGTGCCAGCACTGGGACCTCCTACGAGCAGTACTTC
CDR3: CASTGTSYEQYF

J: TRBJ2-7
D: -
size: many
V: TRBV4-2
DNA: TGTGCCAGCAGCCATGGAGCGAGCCCCTCCTACGAGCAGTACTTC
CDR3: CASSHGASPSYEQYF

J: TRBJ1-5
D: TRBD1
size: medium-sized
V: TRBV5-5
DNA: TGTGCCAGCAGCTTTGGGGACAGGGACCATCAGCCCCAGCATTTT
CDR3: CASSFGDRDHQPQHF

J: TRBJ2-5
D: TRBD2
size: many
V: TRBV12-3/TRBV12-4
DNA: TGTGCCAGCAGGGCTAGCGGGAGTGTTGAGACCCAGTACTTC
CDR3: CASRASGSVETQYF

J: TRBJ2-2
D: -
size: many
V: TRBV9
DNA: TGTGCCAGCAGCGTAGGTTTAGGGGCGAACACCGGGGAGCTGTTTTTT
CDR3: CASSVGLGANTGELFF

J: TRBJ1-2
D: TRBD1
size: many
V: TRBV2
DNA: TGTGCCAGCAGTGACCCGGGACAGGGGATAAATTATGGCTACACCTTC
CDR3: CASSDPGQGINYGYTF

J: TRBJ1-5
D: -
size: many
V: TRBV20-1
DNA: TGCAGTGCTTCCCGTGAGGGACAACAGCATTTT
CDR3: CSASREGQQHF

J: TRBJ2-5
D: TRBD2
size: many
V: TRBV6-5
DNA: TGTGCCAGCAGAAGACTAGCGGGAGGGGGACGGCTTGAAGAGACCCAGTACTTC
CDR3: CASRRLAGGGRLEETQYF

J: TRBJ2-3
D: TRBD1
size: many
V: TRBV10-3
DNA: TGTGCCATCAGTCGGACAGGGGAAGGCACAGATACGCAGTATTTT
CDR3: CAISRTGEGTDTQYF

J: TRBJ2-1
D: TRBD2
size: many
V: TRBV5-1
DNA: TGCGCCAGCAGGGGAGGACTAGCGGGAGCCGATGAGCAGTTCTTC
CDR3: CASRGGLAGADEQFF

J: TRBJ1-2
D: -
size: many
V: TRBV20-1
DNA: TGCAGTGCTAGAGATTCTAGGGGAAACTATGGCTACACCTTC
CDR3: CSARDSRGNYGYTF

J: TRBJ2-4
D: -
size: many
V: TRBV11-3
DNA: TGTGCCAGCAGCTTAGGTGGGATAGCCAAAAACATTCAGTACTTC
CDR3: CASSLGGIAKNIQYF

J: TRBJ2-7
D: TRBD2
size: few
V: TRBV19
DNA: TGTGCCAGTCGGACTAGCGGGACCTACGAGCAGTACTTC
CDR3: CASRTSGTYEQYF

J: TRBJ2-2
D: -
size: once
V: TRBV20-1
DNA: TGCAGTGCAGGGGGCGGGGAGCTGTTTTTT
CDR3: CSAGGGELFF

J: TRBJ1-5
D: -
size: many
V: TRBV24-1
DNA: TGTGCCACCTTTGGGCCTCCAAATCAGCCCCAGCATTTT
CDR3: CATFGPPNQPQHF

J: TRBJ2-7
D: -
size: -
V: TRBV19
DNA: TGTGCCAGTAGTATATCGGTGAGCTCCTACGAGCAGTACTTC
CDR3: CASSISVSSYEQYF

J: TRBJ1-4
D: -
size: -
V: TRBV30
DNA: TGTGCCTGGACTCCCGGACGAAAACTGTTTTTT
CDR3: CAWTPGRKLFF

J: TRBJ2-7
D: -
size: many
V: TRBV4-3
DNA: TGCGCCAGCAGCCAAGGGGCTTCCTCCTACGAGCAGTACTTC
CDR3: CASSQGASSYEQYF

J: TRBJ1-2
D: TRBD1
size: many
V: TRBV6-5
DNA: TGTGCCAGCAGTTACCGGGACAGTGGGGGCTACACCTTC
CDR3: CASSYRDSGGYTF

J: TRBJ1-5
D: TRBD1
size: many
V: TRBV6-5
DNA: TGTGCCAGCAGCGTTCCGCAGGGGGTGGATCAGCCCCAGCATTTT
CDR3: CASSVPQGVDQPQHF

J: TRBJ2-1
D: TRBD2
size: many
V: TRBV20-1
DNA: TGCAGTGCTAGAGATCTGCGGGAGTTCAACAATGAGCAGTTCTTC
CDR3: CSARDLREFNNEQFF